The following is a T cell receptor beta chain sequence with its context. For each subset, genomic DNA was distributed in equal portions over several immunoSEQ plates. Generated by immunoSEQ multiplex PCR, the TCRdb table keeps only in-frame clones and is missing some. The table includes approximately 2.3 million clones, over 90% detected once. Germline assignment: CDR1 SGHTA and CDR2 FQGTGA. This CDR3 spans 15 amino acids. V gave up 5 bases and J gave up 6 bases; unmatched junction bases: 6. Memory CD4+ cells were the fraction left after CD45RA+ naive selection. The sample belongs to a study of shared clonotypes between healthy human individuals.

Sequencing used naive CD4+ T cells from PBMCs. Indicated subset: CD45RA+ positively selected. V is TRBV7-3 and J is TRBJ2-2; the match to TRBD1 covers 10 bases. The receptor was derived from a man between 18 and 29 years old in good health. Some clones in this sample may be carry-over from other donors' samples. CDR3 amino acids: CASSVRGQGPGELFF. The CDR3 DNA is TGTGCCAGCAGCGTCAGGGGACAGGGGCCCGGGGAGCTGTTTTTT.